Given below is one T cell receptor (beta chain) in context. The table came from immunoSEQ multiplex PCR; TCRdb's copy has only in-frame clones and leaves some out. This table has approximately 590,000 clones, around 95% appearing once. These data originate in a study of shared clonotypes between healthy human individuals. Naive CD8 isolation took CD45RO-negative cells positively selected for CCR7 and excluded terminally differentiated effector memory CD45RA+ cells. This CDR3 region has 14 residues. The germline gives CDR1 MDHEN, CDR2 SYDVKM. The TCR sequence derives from a woman in her thirties in good health. V is TRBV28 and J is TRBJ2-5; 10 nucleotides agree with TRBD2. The J call is uncertain, as TRBJ2-7 better fits the DNA end. The sequenced material came from naive CD8+ T cells sorted from blood. The CDR3 is CASRGLAGVREQYF. DNA for the CDR3: TGTGCCAGCCGGGGGCTAGCGGGAGTGCGCGAGCAGTACTTC.